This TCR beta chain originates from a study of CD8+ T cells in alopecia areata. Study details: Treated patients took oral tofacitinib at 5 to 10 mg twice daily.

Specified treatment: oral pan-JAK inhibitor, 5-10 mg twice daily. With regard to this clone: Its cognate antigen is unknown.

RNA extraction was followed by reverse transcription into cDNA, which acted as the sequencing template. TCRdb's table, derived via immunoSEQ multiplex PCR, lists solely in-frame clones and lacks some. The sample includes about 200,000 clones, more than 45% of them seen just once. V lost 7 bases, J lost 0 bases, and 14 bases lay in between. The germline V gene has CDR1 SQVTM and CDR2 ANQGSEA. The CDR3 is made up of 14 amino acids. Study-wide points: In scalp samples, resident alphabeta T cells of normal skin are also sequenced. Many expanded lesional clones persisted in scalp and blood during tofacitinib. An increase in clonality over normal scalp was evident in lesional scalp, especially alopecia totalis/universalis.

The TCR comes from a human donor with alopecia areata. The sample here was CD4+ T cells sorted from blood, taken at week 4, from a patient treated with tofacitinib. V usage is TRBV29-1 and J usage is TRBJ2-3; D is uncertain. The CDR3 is CSEYSPISTDTQYF. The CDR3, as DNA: TGCAGCGAGTACAGCCCGATTAGCACAGATACGCAGTATTTT.